The following is a T cell receptor (beta chain) sequence with its context. In the authors' workflow: Amplified reference gene primers provided the basis for estimating nucleated cell counts. Sequencing used immunoSEQ multiplex PCR; TCRdb keeps in-frame clones, though not all of them. Clonal size and the V and J genes are those of that table, whereas D and trimming came from the DNA. The table records about 100,000 clones, less than 85% of them present only once. The data originate from a study of blood T cell repertoires in COVID-19. Study-wide background: Collection of acute and convalescent COVID-19 samples took place in the United States, Italy and Spain. T cells, B-cell-depleted T cells, or PBMCs supplied cDNA or gDNA.

The CDR3 is 15 residues long. Trimming pared 5 bases from V and 1 base from J, leaving 15 bases between. Germline values: CDR1 SGHTA, CDR2 FQGNSA. Sequences were obtained from peripheral blood. This receptor was obtained from a man over 45 who had recovered from COVID-19. The rearrangement joins TRBV7-2 to TRBJ2-7, with D tentatively TRBD2 (6 bases). DNA for the CDR3: TGTGCCAGCAGCCCCTACGGGACTGAGTCCTACGAGCAGTACTTC. Protein product: CASSPYGTESYEQYF.